Following are 20 T cell receptor beta chains from one sample sequenced in a study of Graves' ophthalmopathy and Graves' hyperthyroidism. Researchers took RNA transcripts and amplified TCR beta CDR3 regions from them. An opening RT-PCR round employed HTBI primers and preceded a second-round multiplex PCR. Each CDR3 protein gets one entry after TCRdb re-called the multiplex PCR reads with MiXCR. The sample holds around 400,000 distinct CDR3 sequences, about 16% seen once. The sequencing sample was made of peripheral blood. All receptors come from a woman in her late teens or twenties with Graves' ophthalmopathy.

This clonotype has ten or more counts. The chain recombines TRBV28 with TRBJ1-5; D uncertain. Trimming stripped 10 bases from V and 0 bases from J, with 25 bases between. Germline CDR1 MDHEN, CDR2 SYDVKM. This CDR3 has 18 amino acids. The CDR3: CATKSPSAVGGSNQPQHF. CDR3 in DNA: TGTGCCACCAAAAGCCCCTCGGCGGTAGGCGGTAGCAATCAGCCCCAGCATTTT.

This clonotype has at least ten counts. V is TRBV28 and J is TRBJ2-5; tentatively, D is TRBD2 (5 bases). V was clipped by 6 bases and J by 0 bases, with 11 bases between them. Germline lookup yields CDR1 MDHEN and CDR2 SYDVKM. There are 14 residues in the CDR3. The CDR3 sequence: CASSIGKNQETQYF. DNA of the CDR3: TGTGCCAGCAGCATCGGGAAAAACCAAGAGACCCAGTACTTC.

This clonotype was found many times. This CDR3 reads CSVKRFQETQYF. CDR3 nucleotide sequence: TGCAGCGTTAAGCGGTTCCAAGAGACCCAGTACTTC. The V call is TRBV29-1, the J call TRBJ2-5; possibly TRBD2 for D (5 bases). There are 12 residues in the CDR3. Trimming stripped 5 bases from V and 1 base from J, with 8 bases between. Per the germline V gene, CDR1 is SQVTM and CDR2 is ANQGSEA.

There are many counts of this clonotype. The chain carries TRBV12-3 or TRBV12-4 and TRBJ2-5; tentatively, D is TRBD1 (6 bases). The CDR3 is made up of 15 amino acids. V was shortened by 0 bases and J by 2 bases, with 10 bases between the two germline ends. This CDR3 reads CASSLAPGHQETQYF. The CDR3 coding sequence is TGTGCCAGCAGTTTAGCTCCGGGACATCAAGAGACCCAGTACTTC.

This clonotype was seen ten or more times. The rearrangement uses TRBV20-1 and TRBJ2-7, with unresolved D. Germline CDR1 and CDR2: DFQATT and SNEGSKA (reference sequence). This CDR3 has 12 amino acids. The V and J ends lost 1 base and 5 bases respectively, with 9 bases between them. Here the CDR3 DNA reads TGCAGTGCTAGAGTCAGCACAAACGAGCAGTACTTC. Translated: CSARVSTNEQYF.

This clonotype occurred many times. The V call is TRBV6-2 or TRBV6-3, the J call TRBJ1-5, with D unresolved. Trimming took 2 bases from V and 8 from J, leaving 13 bases between them. Germline V CDR1 and CDR2: MNHEY, SVGEGT. This CDR3 is 14 amino acids long. The DNA of the CDR3 is TGTGCCAGCAGTTACGGGCAGGCTGAGAAGCCCCAGCATTTT. Translation gives CASSYGQAEKPQHF.

This clonotype was recorded many times. The rearrangement links TRBV7-8 to TRBJ2-7; the D gene is possibly TRBD1 (5 bases). This CDR3 comprises 14 residues. V lost 2 bases and J 3 bases, leaving 11 bases between the germline ends. CDR1 is SGHVS, CDR2 FQNEAQ, per germline. The CDR3 protein is CASSLKDTLYEQYF. DNA of the CDR3: TGTGCCAGCAGCTTAAAGGACACCCTCTACGAGCAGTACTTC.

This clonotype has ten or more counts. The V gene is TRBV19, the J gene TRBJ1-1; no firm D call. CDR1 is LNHDA, CDR2 SQIVND, per germline (reference sequence). Trimming removed 1 base at V and 8 bases at J, with 11 bases between. The CDR3 sequence is 13 residues long. The CDR3 DNA reads as TGTGCCAGTAGTATAGGTTCTTACCCCGAAGCTTTCTTT. This translates into CASSIGSYPEAFF.

This clonotype was observed at least ten times. The rearrangement links TRBV6-2 or TRBV6-3 to TRBJ1-1; 10 bases match TRBD1. The CDR3 runs 16 residues. Germline V gives CDR1 MNHEY, CDR2 SVGEGT. V lost 0 bases to trimming and J lost 5 bases; unmatched junction nucleotides: 6. DNA for the CDR3: TGTGCCAGCAGTTACTCCCGGGACAGGGGCAGGACTGAAGCTTTCTTT. Translating it yields CASSYSRDRGRTEAFF.

This chain links TRBV7-3 with TRBJ1-1, with D perhaps TRBD1 (5 bases). Looked up from germline, CDR1 is SGHTA and CDR2 is FQGTGA. The CDR3 loop spans 14 amino acids. The germline V and J ends were trimmed by 4 bases and 5 bases, with 14 bases remaining between them. The CDR3 region is CASSSTGTETEAFF. The CDR3 nucleotides read TGTGCCAGCAGCTCAACCGGGACGGAGACTGAAGCTTTCTTT.

The chain recombines TRBV6-1 with TRBJ1-1; the D gene is possibly TRBD1 (5 bases). Germline lookup yields CDR1 MNHNS and CDR2 SASEGT. Trimming cost V 5 bases and J 7 bases, with 14 bases left between them. The CDR3 extends over 13 amino acids. The CDR3 is CASSRGRNLEAFF. CDR3 nucleotides: TGTGCCAGCAGTAGGGGCAGGAACCTTGAAGCTTTCTTT.

This clonotype was seen many times. The rearrangement joins TRBV15 to TRBJ2-7; the D gene is possibly TRBD2 (5 bases). Germline V gene sequence: CDR1 LNHNV, CDR2 YYDKDF (reference sequence). The CDR3 covers 13 residues. V shed 1 base and J shed 7 bases, with 11 bases lying between them. CDR3 amino acids: CATSRAAPGEQYF. The CDR3 DNA reads TGTGCCACCAGCAGAGCGGCTCCGGGGGAGCAGTACTTC.

This CDR3 reads CASSPFEGGEQYF. The CDR3 coding sequence is TGTGCCAGCAGTCCTTTTGAAGGGGGCGAGCAGTACTTC. This sequence joins TRBV27 and TRBJ2-7; D perhaps matches TRBD1 (6 bases). Trimming removed 5 bases at V and 6 bases at J, with 14 bases between. Germline V gene lookup returns CDR1 MNHEY and CDR2 SMNVEV (reference sequence). The CDR3 extends over 13 amino acids.

CDR3 coding DNA: TGTGCCAGCAGCGTAGATTTGGGGGGAAAAGCTTTCTTT. It yields the protein CASSVDLGGKAFF. The chain has TRBV9 and TRBJ1-1; D is possibly TRBD1 (5 bases). CDR3 length: 13 amino acids. Trimming left V 0 bases short and J 9 bases short, with 12 bases between. Germline loops: CDR1 SGDLS, CDR2 YYNGEE.

Many counts were recorded for this clonotype. This chain connects TRBV10-1 to TRBJ1-2, with a weak D call TRBD1 (5 bases). Trimming stripped 0 bases from V and 3 bases from J, with 5 bases between. This CDR3 is built from 13 residues. Germline V gives CDR1 WNHNN, CDR2 SYGVQD (reference sequence). CDR3 in amino acids: CASSESRDYGYTF. In DNA form, the CDR3 reads TGCGCCAGCAGTGAGTCCAGGGACTATGGCTACACCTTC.

This clonotype was observed many times. The rearrangement uses TRBV9 and TRBJ1-5, with 8 bases fitting TRBD1. The CDR3 extends over 14 amino acids. The germline gives CDR1 SGDLS, CDR2 YYNGEE. J lost 7 bases, V lost 3 bases, and 6 bases had no gene match. The CDR3 coding sequence is TGTGCCAGCAGCGACCGGGACAGGACCCAGCCCCAGCATTTT. This codes for CASSDRDRTQPQHF.

This clonotype was found many times. The V gene is TRBV6-2 or TRBV6-3, the J gene TRBJ1-5; D might be TRBD1 (5 bases). V was shortened by 5 bases and J by 2 bases, with 13 bases between the two germline ends. Per the germline V gene, CDR1 is MNHEY and CDR2 is SVGEGT. The length of the CDR3 is 15 residues. As DNA, the CDR3 is TGTGCCAGCAGTCCCGCTGGGGGTGGCAATCAGCCCCAGCATTTT. This translates into CASSPAGGGNQPQHF.

This clonotype was seen at least ten times. The J gene is TRBJ2-7, the V gene TRBV28; D is perhaps TRBD1 or TRBD2 (6 bases each). The germline V and J ends were trimmed by 9 bases and 2 bases, with 14 bases remaining between them. The CDR3 spans 13 residues. The germline V gene has CDR1 MDHEN and CDR2 SYDVKM. The CDR3 sequence: CASRTGRTYEQYF. CDR3 in DNA: TGTGCCAGTAGAACAGGGAGGACCTACGAGCAGTACTTC.

Ten or more counts support this clonotype. The rearrangement joins TRBV12-3 or TRBV12-4 to TRBJ2-5, with D perhaps TRBD2 (6 bases). The V and J ends lost 10 bases and 2 bases respectively, with 20 bases between them. This CDR3 comprises 15 residues. CDR3 amino acids: CATSVWGGAQETQYF. The DNA of the CDR3 is TGTGCCACATCAGTTTGGGGCGGGGCACAAGAGACCCAGTACTTC.

This clonotype came up many times. This chain uses TRBV5-5 with TRBJ2-7, with TRBD1 identical over 7 bases. Trimming at V came to 2 bases and at J to 4 bases, leaving 6 bases not matched to a gene. The CDR3 length is 14 residues. CDR1 and CDR2 from the germline V gene are SGHKS and YYEKEE (reference sequence). The DNA of the CDR3 is TGTGCCAGCAGCTTCGACAGGGTCGCTTACGAGCAGTACTTC. It is translated as CASSFDRVAYEQYF. The variable domain in full, completed from reference TRBV5-5 and TRBJ2-7, reads DAGVTQSPTHLIKTRGQQVTLRCSPISGHKSVSWYQQVLGQGPQFIFQYYEKEERGRGNFPDRFSARQFPNYSSELNVNALLLGDSALYLCASSFDRVAYEQYFGPGTRLTVT.